Below, 23 T cell receptor beta chains from the same sample are listed, as sequenced in a study of T-cell memory formation after mild COVID-19. TCRdb passed the 5' RACE reads through MiXCR, listing each CDR3 protein once. The table has fewer than 450,000 distinct CDR3 sequences, roughly a quarter seen once. Sequencing input: PBMCs or a T cell subset sorted from them (not recorded which). The receptor source for this set is an adult woman who had mild COVID-19 (a few samples of this study predate the infection). Cell type and time point are not known.

This clonotype appeared a few times. This chain joins TRBV12-3 or TRBV12-4 and TRBJ2-7, with D possibly TRBD2 on 6 matching bases. The length of the CDR3 is 14 residues. V dropped 5 bases and J dropped 7 bases, with 18 bases sitting between them. The chain's CDR3 is CASSVYALAAEQYF. CDR3 in DNA: TGTGCCAGCAGTGTCTATGCTTTAGCGGCGGAGCAGTACTTC.

The V and J genes are TRBV5-1 and TRBJ2-3; D possibly corresponds to TRBD2 (6 bases). The germline V and J ends were trimmed by 5 bases and 2 bases, with 15 bases remaining between them. This CDR3 is built from 15 residues. CDR1 and CDR2 from the germline V gene are SGHRS and YFSETQ. The DNA for the CDR3 is TGCGCCAGCAGGCCGCCGGGACTGCACACAGATACGCAGTATTTT. It translates to CASRPPGLHTDTQYF.

This clonotype was counted only a few times. The rearrangement uses TRBV4-1 and TRBJ2-2; no definite D call. V was shortened by 3 bases and J by 1 base, with 12 bases between the two germline ends. Germline CDR1 and CDR2: MGHRA and YSYEKL. The CDR3 is 16 amino acids. The CDR3 DNA sequence: TGCGCCAGCAGCCATCTAACGGTTGGGAACACCGGGGAGCTGTTTTTT. Protein: CASSHLTVGNTGELFF.

V is TRBV20-1 and J is TRBJ2-1; D possibly uses TRBD1 or TRBD2 (5 bases each). The CDR3 loop spans 10 amino acids. Germline CDR1 is DFQATT and CDR2 is SNEGSKA (reference sequence). Between the trimmed V and J ends, which lost 6 bases and 13 bases, there was a span of 13 bases. The CDR3 sequence is CSATSGTQFF. As DNA, the CDR3 is TGCAGTGCCACCTCCGGGACCCAGTTCTTC.

The genes are TRBV6-1 and TRBJ2-5; D could derive from TRBD1 or TRBD2 (5 bases each). Trimming removed 8 bases at V and 2 bases at J, with 15 bases between. The CDR3 runs 14 residues. Germline V gene lookup returns CDR1 MNHNS and CDR2 SASEGT. In nucleotides, the CDR3 is TGTGCCAGCGGGGACGGTGGAGGACAAGAGACCCAGTACTTC. Protein sequence: CASGDGGGQETQYF.

The chain uses TRBV6-2 or TRBV6-3 and TRBJ2-7; D unclear. The V end lost 4 bases, the J end lost 2 bases, and 12 bases lay between the germline ends. From germline, CDR1 is MNHEY and CDR2 SVGEGT. There are 14 residues in the CDR3. Written as DNA, the CDR3 is TGTGCCAGCAGTTCAGTGTCGTCGACCTACGAGCAGTACTTC. It translates to CASSSVSSTYEQYF.

The rearrangement joins TRBV11-2 to TRBJ2-1; 7 bases align to TRBD2. Germline V CDR1 and CDR2: SGHAT, FQNNGV. This CDR3 contains 18 residues. V was pared by 1 base and J by 5 bases, with 14 bases of the junction left unmatched. CDR3 protein: CASSLGVGRIGRHNEQFF. The CDR3, as DNA: TGTGCCAGCAGCTTAGGTGTTGGGAGGATCGGGAGGCACAATGAGCAGTTCTTC. Using reference TRBV11-2 and TRBJ2-1 for the parts outside the CDR3, the full variable domain is EAGVAQSPRYKIIEKRQSVAFWCNPISGHATLYWYQQILGQGPKLLIQFQNNGVVDDSQLPKDRFSAERLKGVDSTLKIQPAKLEDSAVYLCASSLGVGRIGRHNEQFFGPGTRLTVL.

This clonotype turned up a few times. The V gene is TRBV5-6, the J gene TRBJ2-3; 12 nucleotides line up with TRBD1. Germline V gives CDR1 SGHDT, CDR2 YYEEEE. V was clipped by 2 bases and J by 4 bases; unmatched bases: 2. CDR3 length: 15 residues. Here the CDR3 DNA reads TGTGCCAGCAGCTTCGGGACAGGGGGCCCAGATACGCAGTATTTT. This translates into CASSFGTGGPDTQYF.

The chain is built from TRBV15 and TRBJ2-5, with 7 bases identical to TRBD1. The V segment lost 0 bases and the J segment 2 bases; nucleotides outside the gene matches: 6. Per germline, CDR1 LNHNV and CDR2 YYDKDF (reference sequence). The CDR3 extends over 16 amino acids. CDR3 nucleotides: TGTGCCACCAGCAGAGATACAGGGGTGCGGCAAGAGACCCAGTACTTC. This codes for CATSRDTGVRQETQYF.

This clonotype turned up a few times. V and J are TRBV20-1 and TRBJ2-3; no reliable D call. The CDR3 is 12 amino acids. The V end was cut by 3 bases, the J end by 2 bases, with 6 bases between. Per the germline V gene, CDR1 is DFQATT and CDR2 is SNEGSKA (reference sequence). CDR3 sequence reads: CSARAPTDTQYF. Here the CDR3 DNA reads TGCAGTGCTAGGGCACCCACAGATACGCAGTATTTT.

In its sample, this clonotype was seen a few times. CDR3 in amino acids: CATSDPTSGRLDEQFF. CDR3 bases: TGTGCCACCAGTGATCCGACTAGCGGGAGGTTGGATGAGCAGTTCTTC. J is TRBJ2-1 and V is TRBV24-1; 13 positions match TRBD2. Germline V CDR1 and CDR2: KGHDR, SFDVKD. Trimming removed 3 bases from V and 8 bases from J; junction bases left unmatched: 6. This CDR3 contains 16 residues.

This clonotype was seen ten or more times. V is TRBV7-2 and J is TRBJ1-2; D is unresolved. Germline V gene data show CDR1 as SGHTA and CDR2 as FQGNSA. The CDR3 totals 13 residues. Trimming removed 2 bases at V and 3 bases at J, with 7 bases between. In DNA form, the CDR3 reads TGTGCCAGCAGCTTAAGCATGGACTATGGCTACACCTTC. Encoded protein: CASSLSMDYGYTF.

V is TRBV5-1 and J is TRBJ1-5; 8 bases are shared with TRBD1. Germline V gene lookup returns CDR1 SGHRS and CDR2 YFSETQ. J was trimmed by 7 bases and V by 0 bases; bases with no gene match: 9. The length of the CDR3 is 16 residues. The CDR3 DNA reads as TGCGCCAGCAGCTTGGCCGTAGGGACAGGTGTACAGCCCCAGCATTTT. This gives the protein CASSLAVGTGVQPQHF.

This clonotype was counted between two and nine times. V gene TRBV20-1 combines with J gene TRBJ1-2, with D hard to call. V shed 1 base and J shed 4 bases, with 4 bases lying between them. There are 11 residues in the CDR3. The germline CDR1 and CDR2 sequences are DFQATT and SNEGSKA (reference sequence). CDR3 bases: TGCAGTGCTAGAGGGGGCTATGGCTACACCTTC. This encodes CSARGGYGYTF.

V is TRBV19 and J is TRBJ1-4, with 8 bases that match TRBD1. J lost 3 bases, V lost 4 bases, and 7 bases had no gene match. The CDR3 spans 16 residues. Germline loops: CDR1 LNHDA, CDR2 SQIVND (reference sequence). The chain's CDR3 is CASSTTGAASNEKLFF. The CDR3 DNA reads TGTGCCAGTAGTACGACAGGGGCCGCGTCTAATGAAAAACTGTTTTTT.

The genes are TRBV5-5 and TRBJ1-5, with D uncertain. Trimming cost V 5 bases and J 4 bases, with 22 bases left between them. Germline V gene lookup returns CDR1 SGHKS and CDR2 YYEKEE (reference sequence). The CDR3 is 17 residues long. The CDR3 loop reads CASSPTWLGSLNQPQHF. CDR3 nucleotide sequence: TGTGCCAGCAGTCCGACATGGTTAGGAAGCTTAAATCAGCCCCAGCATTTT.

This clonotype has only a few counts. The V gene is TRBV2, the J gene TRBJ2-2; D remains ambiguous. Germline V gene data show CDR1 as SNHLY and CDR2 as FYNNEI. V lost 2 bases and J 1 base, leaving 5 bases between the germline ends. The CDR3 has 14 amino acids. This CDR3 is CASSELKNTGELFF. For the CDR3, the DNA is TGTGCCAGCAGTGAACTAAAGAACACCGGGGAGCTGTTTTTT.

This clonotype was seen a handful of times. This sequence joins TRBV3-1 and TRBJ2-3; D perhaps matches TRBD2 (5 bases). Germline CDR1 and CDR2: LGHDT and YNNKEL (reference sequence). The CDR3 runs to 18 residues. V lost 4 bases and J lost 3, with 23 bases in between. Here the CDR3 DNA reads TGTGCCAGCAGCCGCACCCTCGGAGGCAGTAGCAGTACAGATACGCAGTATTTT. As protein: CASSRTLGGSSSTDTQYF.

Only a few counts were recorded for this clonotype. This sequence joins TRBV25-1 and TRBJ2-2; TRBD2 matches 7 bases. With 5 bases clipped from V and 0 bases from J, the junction kept 6 bases outside the gene matches. This CDR3 is built from 16 residues. Germline V CDR1 and CDR2: MGHDK, SYGVNS. DNA for the CDR3: TGTGCCAGCAGTCGGGGGGAAAACGCGAACACCGGGGAGCTGTTTTTT. Residues: CASSRGENANTGELFF.

This clonotype was picked up a small number of times. The gene calls are TRBV7-6 and TRBJ2-1, with 10 nucleotides matching TRBD2. This CDR3 is built from 14 residues. Germline V lookup: CDR1 SGHVS, CDR2 FNYEAQ. Trimming at V came to 3 bases and at J to 6 bases, leaving 2 bases not matched to a gene. CDR3 sequence reads: CASSFLAGGNEQFF. Written as DNA, the CDR3 is TGTGCCAGCAGCTTCTTAGCGGGGGGCAATGAGCAGTTCTTC.

CDR3 nucleotide sequence: TGTGCCAGCAGCTGGGGGTCCAGGAACATTCAGTACTTC. It codes for CASSWGSRNIQYF. The rearrangement links TRBV5-6 to TRBJ2-4; D tentatively fits TRBD1 or TRBD2 (5 bases each). The CDR3 totals 13 residues. V was pared by 3 bases and J by 7 bases, with 11 bases between. Germline V lookup: CDR1 SGHDT, CDR2 YYEEEE.

In this sample, this clonotype turned up a few times. J is TRBJ2-7 and V is TRBV7-9; a weak D match, TRBD1 (5 bases). The CDR3 runs to 16 residues. The germline gives CDR1 SEHNR, CDR2 FQNEAQ (reference sequence). V lost 4 bases and J lost 3, with 19 bases in between. The DNA of the CDR3 is TGTGCCAGCAGCTCAACCACCAGGGCTGCGCTCTACGAGCAGTACTTC. It encodes CASSSTTRAALYEQYF.

This clonotype was counted only a few times. The chain employs TRBV7-2 and TRBJ1-1; no clear D gene. The CDR3 length is 13 residues. V lost 1 base, J lost 6 bases, and 9 bases lay in between. Looked up from germline, CDR1 is SGHTA and CDR2 is FQGNSA. CDR3 in DNA: TGTGCCAGCAGCTTAGGGGTCGTGGCTGAAGCTTTCTTT. Residues: CASSLGVVAEAFF.